The rows below give T cell receptor beta chains drawn from one sample of a study of T cell responses to AZD1222 COVID-19 vaccine. TCRdb's table, derived via immunoSEQ multiplex PCR, lists solely in-frame clones and lacks some. The data hold approximately 140,000 clones, with about 93% observed a single time. The sequences come from peripheral blood, collected on day 0 of MenACWY control vaccination. These receptors came from an adult in good health. Both conserved end residues are part of each CDR3. The D gene is left open where the match is weak. Only some rows state a clone size, as once, few, many or a class for expanded clones.

TRBJ2-1 TRBD2 TRBV5-1 . CASSLDWPSGSSYNEQFF TGCGCCAGCAGCTTGGACTGGCCCAGCGGGAGTTCCTACAATGAGCAGTTCTTC
TRBJ1-2 . TRBV2 . CASGTGFQGTYTF TGTGCCAGCGGGACCGGGTTTCAGGGGACCTACACCTTC
TRBJ1-2 . TRBV19 . CASSIPGNYGYTF TGTGCCAGTAGTATCCCGGGAAACTATGGCTACACCTTC
TRBJ1-3 TRBD1 TRBV9 . CASSVGAGGASGNTIYF TGTGCCAGCAGCGTAGGGGCAGGGGGCGCCTCTGGAAACACCATATATTTT
TRBJ2-5 . TRBV7-3 once CASSLGGGTATQYF TGTGCCAGCAGCTTAGGAGGGGGCACAGCGACCCAGTACTTC
TRBJ1-2 . TRBV10-2 . CASSEEQANYGYTF TGCGCCAGCAGTGAAGAACAGGCAAACTATGGCTACACCTTC
TRBJ1-1 . TRBV21-1 . CASSNLGRQGMNTEAFF TGTGCCAGCAGCAATCTCGGGAGACAGGGCATGAACACTGAAGCTTTCTTT
TRBJ1-1 TRBD1 TRBV4-1 . CASSPRGQPNTEAFF TGCGCCAGCAGCCCGCGGGGACAGCCGAACACTGAAGCTTTCTTT
TRBJ2-7 . TRBV11-2 once CASSPFTGPPYEQYF TGTGCCAGCAGCCCATTCACCGGGCCGCCCTACGAGCAGTACTTC
TRBJ2-2 TRBD2 TRBV30 . CAWRVGGLAGAYTGELFF TGTGCCTGGAGGGTCGGGGGACTAGCGGGGGCATACACCGGGGAGCTGTTTTTT
TRBJ1-6 TRBD1 TRBV6-5 . CASSLLDRDSPLHF TGTGCCAGCAGTCTCCTGGACAGGGATTCACCCCTCCACTTT